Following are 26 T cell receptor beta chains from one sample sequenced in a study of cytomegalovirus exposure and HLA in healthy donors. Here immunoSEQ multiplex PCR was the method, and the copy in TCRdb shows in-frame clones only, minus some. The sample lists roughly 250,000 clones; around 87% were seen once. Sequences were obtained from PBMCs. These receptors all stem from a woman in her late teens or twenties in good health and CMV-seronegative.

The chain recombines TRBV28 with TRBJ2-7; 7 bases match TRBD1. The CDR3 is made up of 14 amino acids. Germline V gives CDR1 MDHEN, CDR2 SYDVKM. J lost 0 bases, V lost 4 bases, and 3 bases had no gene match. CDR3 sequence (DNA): TGTGCCAGCAGTTGGACAGGCACCTCCTACGAGCAGTACTTC. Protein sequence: CASSWTGTSYEQYF.

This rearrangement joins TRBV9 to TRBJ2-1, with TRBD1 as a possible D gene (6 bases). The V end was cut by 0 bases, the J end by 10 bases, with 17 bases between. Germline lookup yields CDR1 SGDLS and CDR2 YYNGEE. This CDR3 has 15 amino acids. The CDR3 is CASSVGQALTGEQFF. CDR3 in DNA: TGTGCCAGCAGCGTAGGACAGGCGTTGACGGGGGAGCAGTTCTTC.

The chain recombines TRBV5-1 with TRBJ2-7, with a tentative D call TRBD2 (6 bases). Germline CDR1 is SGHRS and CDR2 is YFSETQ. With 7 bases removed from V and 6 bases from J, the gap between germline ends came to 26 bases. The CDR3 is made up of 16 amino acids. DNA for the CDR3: TGCGCCAGCTATTCCCGCCCGGGGGAAGGCCTACTCGAGCAGTACTTC. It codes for CASYSRPGEGLLEQYF.

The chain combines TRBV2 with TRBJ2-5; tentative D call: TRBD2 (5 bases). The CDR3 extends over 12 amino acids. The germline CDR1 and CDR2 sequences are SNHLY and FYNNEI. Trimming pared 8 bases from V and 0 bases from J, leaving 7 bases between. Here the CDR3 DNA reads TGTGCCAGCGCGAGGGACCAAGAGACCCAGTACTTC. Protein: CASARDQETQYF. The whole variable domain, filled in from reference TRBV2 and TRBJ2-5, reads EPEVTQTPSHQVTQMGQEVILRCVPISNHLYFYWYRQILGQKVEFLVSFYNNEISEKSEIFDDQFSVERPDGSNFTLKIRSTKLEDSAMYFCASARDQETQYFGPGTRLLVL.

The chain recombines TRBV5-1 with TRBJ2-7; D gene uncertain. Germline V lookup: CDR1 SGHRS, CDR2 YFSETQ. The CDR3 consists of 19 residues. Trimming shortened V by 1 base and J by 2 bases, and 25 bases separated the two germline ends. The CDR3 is CASSLMRRRRVSETYEQYV. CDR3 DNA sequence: TGCGCCAGCAGCTTGATGAGGCGACGCCGGGTTTCAGAAACCTACGAGCAGTACGTC.

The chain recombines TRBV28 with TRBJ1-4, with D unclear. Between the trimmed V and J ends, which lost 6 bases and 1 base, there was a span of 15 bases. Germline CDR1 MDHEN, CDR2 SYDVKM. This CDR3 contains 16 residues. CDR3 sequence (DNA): TGTGCCAGCAGCCTCACGGGGTTGGGAACTAATGAAAAACTGTTTTTT. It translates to CASSLTGLGTNEKLFF. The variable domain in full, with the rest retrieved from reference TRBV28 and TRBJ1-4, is DVKVTQSSRYLVKRTGEKVFLECVQDMDHENMFWYRQDPGLGLRLIYFSYDVKMKEKGDIPEGYSVSREKKERFSLILESASTNQTSMYLCASSLTGLGTNEKLFFGSGTQLSVL.

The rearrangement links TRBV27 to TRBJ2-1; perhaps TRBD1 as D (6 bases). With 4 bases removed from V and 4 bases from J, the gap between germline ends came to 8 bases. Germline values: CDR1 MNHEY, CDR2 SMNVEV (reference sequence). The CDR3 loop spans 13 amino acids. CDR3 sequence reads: CASSYRAYNEQFF. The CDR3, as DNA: TGTGCCAGCAGTTACAGGGCATACAATGAGCAGTTCTTC.

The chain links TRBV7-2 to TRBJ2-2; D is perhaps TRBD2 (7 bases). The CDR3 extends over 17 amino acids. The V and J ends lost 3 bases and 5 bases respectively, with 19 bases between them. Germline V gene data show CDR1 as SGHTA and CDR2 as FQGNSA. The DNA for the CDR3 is TGTGCCAGCAGCTTCCCGCGGCGGGGGCCGCGGACCGGGGAGCTGTTTTTT. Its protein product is CASSFPRRGPRTGELFF. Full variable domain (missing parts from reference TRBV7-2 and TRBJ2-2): GAGVSQSPSNKVTEKGKDVELRCDPISGHTALYWYRQSLGQGLEFLIYFQGNSAPDKSGLPSDRFSAERTGGSVSTLTIQRTQQEDSAVYLCASSFPRRGPRTGELFFGEGSRLTVL.

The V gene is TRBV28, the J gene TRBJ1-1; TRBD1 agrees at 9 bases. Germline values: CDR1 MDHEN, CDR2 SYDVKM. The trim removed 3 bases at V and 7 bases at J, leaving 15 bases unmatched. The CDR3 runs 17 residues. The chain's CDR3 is CASSLTEGHRGQVEAFF. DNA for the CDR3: TGTGCCAGCAGTTTGACGGAAGGGCACAGGGGGCAAGTTGAAGCTTTCTTT.

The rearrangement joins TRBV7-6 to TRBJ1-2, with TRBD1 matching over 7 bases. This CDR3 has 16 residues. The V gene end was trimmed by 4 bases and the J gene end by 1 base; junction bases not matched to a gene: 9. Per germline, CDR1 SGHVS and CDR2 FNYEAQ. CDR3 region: CASSSAIGTDNYGYTF. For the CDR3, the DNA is TGTGCCAGCAGCTCCGCTATCGGGACAGATAACTATGGCTACACCTTC.

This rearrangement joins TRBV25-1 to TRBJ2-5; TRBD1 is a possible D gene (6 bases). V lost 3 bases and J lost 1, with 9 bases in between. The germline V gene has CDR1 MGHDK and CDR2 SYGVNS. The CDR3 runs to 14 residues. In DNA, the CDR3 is TGTGCCAGCAGTGACAGACAGGCCCAAGAGACCCAGTACTTC. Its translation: CASSDRQAQETQYF.

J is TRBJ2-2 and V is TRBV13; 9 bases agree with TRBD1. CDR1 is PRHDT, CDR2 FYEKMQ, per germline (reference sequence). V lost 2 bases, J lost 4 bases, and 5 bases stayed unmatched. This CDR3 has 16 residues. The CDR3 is CASSLSDRGVTGELFF. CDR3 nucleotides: TGTGCCAGCAGCTTAAGCGACAGGGGGGTCACCGGGGAGCTGTTTTTT.

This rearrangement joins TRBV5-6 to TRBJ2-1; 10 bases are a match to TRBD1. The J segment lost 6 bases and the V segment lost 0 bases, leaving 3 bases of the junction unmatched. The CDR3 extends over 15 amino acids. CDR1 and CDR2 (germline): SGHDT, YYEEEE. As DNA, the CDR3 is TGTGCCAGCAGCTTGGTGGGACAGGGGTCCAATGAGCAGTTCTTC. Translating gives CASSLVGQGSNEQFF.

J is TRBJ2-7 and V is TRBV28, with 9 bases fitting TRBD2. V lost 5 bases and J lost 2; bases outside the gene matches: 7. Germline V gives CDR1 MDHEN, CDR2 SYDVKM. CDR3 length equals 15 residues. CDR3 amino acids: CASSLSTSGTYEQYF. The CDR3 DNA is TGTGCCAGCAGTCTATCGACTAGCGGTACCTACGAGCAGTACTTC.

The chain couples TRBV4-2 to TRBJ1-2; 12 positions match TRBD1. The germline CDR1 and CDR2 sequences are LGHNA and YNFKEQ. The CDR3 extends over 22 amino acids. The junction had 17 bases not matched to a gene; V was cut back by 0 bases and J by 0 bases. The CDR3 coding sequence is TGTGCCAGCAGCCAAGATAGGGGACAGGGGGCACTCCAAACCAGGACTAACTATGGCTACACCTTC. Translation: CASSQDRGQGALQTRTNYGYTF.

The CDR3 nucleotides are TGTGCCAGCAGCTCGCCGGACAGGGGAGGCTATGGCTACACCTTC. Its protein product is CASSSPDRGGYGYTF. The chain recombines TRBV5-6 with TRBJ1-2; 9 bases agree with TRBD1. The CDR3 is made up of 15 amino acids. With 3 bases clipped from V and 4 bases from J, the junction kept 7 bases outside the gene matches. Germline V CDR1 and CDR2: SGHDT, YYEEEE.

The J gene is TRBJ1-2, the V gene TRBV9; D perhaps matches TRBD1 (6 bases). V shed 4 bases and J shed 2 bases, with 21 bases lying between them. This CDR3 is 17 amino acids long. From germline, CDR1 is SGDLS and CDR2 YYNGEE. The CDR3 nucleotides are TGTGCCAGCAGCCCCCACGCGGGCAGGGGAATCAACTATGGCTACACCTTC. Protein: CASSPHAGRGINYGYTF. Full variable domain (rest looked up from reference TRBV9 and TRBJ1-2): DSGVTQTPKHLITATGQRVTLRCSPRSGDLSVYWYQQSLDQGLQFLIQYYNGEERAKGNILERFSAQQFPDLHSELNLSSLELGDSALYFCASSPHAGRGINYGYTFGSGTRLTVV.

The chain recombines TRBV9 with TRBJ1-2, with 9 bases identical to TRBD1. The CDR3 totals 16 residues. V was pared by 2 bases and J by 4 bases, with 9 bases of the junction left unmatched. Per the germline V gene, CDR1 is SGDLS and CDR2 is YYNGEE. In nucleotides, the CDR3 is TGTGCCAGCAGCGTCGCCGGACAGGGGATAGTCTATGGCTACACCTTC. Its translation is CASSVAGQGIVYGYTF.

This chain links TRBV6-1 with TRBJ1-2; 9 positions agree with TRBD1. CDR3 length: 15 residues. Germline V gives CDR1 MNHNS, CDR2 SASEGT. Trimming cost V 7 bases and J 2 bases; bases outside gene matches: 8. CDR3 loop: CASTTGQGANYGYTF. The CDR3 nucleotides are TGTGCCAGCACCACGGGACAGGGAGCAAACTATGGCTACACCTTC.

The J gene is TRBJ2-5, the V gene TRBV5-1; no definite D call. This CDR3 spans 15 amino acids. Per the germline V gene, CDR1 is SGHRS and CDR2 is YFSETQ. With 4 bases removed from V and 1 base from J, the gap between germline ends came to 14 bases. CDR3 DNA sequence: TGCGCCAGCAGCAAAACCATGATGAGCCAAGAGACCCAGTACTTC. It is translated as CASSKTMMSQETQYF. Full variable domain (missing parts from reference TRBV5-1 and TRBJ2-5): KAGVTQTPRYLIKTRGQQVTLSCSPISGHRSVSWYQQTPGQGLQFLFEYFSETQRNKGNFPGRFSGRQFSNSRSEMNVSTLELGDSALYLCASSKTMMSQETQYFGPGTRLLVL.

The CDR3 DNA reads TGTGCCAGCAGCTTAGAAGCACAGACCCAGTACTTC. Amino acids: CASSLEAQTQYF. This chain links TRBV11-2 with TRBJ2-5; D is undetermined. The CDR3 has 12 residues. The V gene lost 0 bases and the J gene lost 6 bases, with 5 bases spanning the gap. CDR1 and CDR2 from the germline V gene are SGHAT and FQNNGV.

For the CDR3, the DNA is TGTGCCAGCAGACAGGGGAGAGTCAACGAGCAGTACTTC. Its translation: CASRQGRVNEQYF. The gene calls are TRBV6-6 and TRBJ2-7; 7 bases align to TRBD1. This CDR3 region has 13 residues. The V segment lost 6 bases and the J segment 5 bases; nucleotides outside the gene matches: 7. Germline values: CDR1 MNHNY, CDR2 SVGAGI (reference sequence).

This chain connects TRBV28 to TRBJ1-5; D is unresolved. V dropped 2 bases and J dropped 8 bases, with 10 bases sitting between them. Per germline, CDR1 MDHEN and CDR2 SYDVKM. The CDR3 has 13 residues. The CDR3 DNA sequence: TGTGCCAGCAGTTTACCCCAGGTTGAGCCCCAGCATTTT. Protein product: CASSLPQVEPQHF.

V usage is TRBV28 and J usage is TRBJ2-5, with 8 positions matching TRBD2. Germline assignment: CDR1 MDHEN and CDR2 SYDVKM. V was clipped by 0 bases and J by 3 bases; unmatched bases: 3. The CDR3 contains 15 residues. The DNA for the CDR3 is TGTGCCAGCAGTTTATGGGAAGCGGGAGAAGAGACCCAGTACTTC. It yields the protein CASSLWEAGEETQYF.

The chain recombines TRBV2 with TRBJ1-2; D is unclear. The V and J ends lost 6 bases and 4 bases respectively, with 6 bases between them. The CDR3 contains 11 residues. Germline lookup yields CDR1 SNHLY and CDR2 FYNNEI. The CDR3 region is CASSASYGYTF. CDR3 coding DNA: TGTGCCAGCAGCGCGAGCTATGGCTACACCTTC.

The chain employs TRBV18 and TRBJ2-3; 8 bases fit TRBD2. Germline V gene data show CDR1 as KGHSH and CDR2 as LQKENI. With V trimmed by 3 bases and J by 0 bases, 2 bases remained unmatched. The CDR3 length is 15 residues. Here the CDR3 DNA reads TGTGCCAGCTCACCCTTAGCGGGAAGCACAGATACGCAGTATTTT. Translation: CASSPLAGSTDTQYF.